Below, 11 T cell receptor beta chains from the same sample are listed, as sequenced in a study of T-cell memory formation after mild COVID-19. Each CDR3 protein is one row after TCRdb ran MiXCR on the 5' RACE reads. The sample lists approximately 210,000 distinct CDR3 sequences; under 30% were seen once. Sequencing used PBMCs or a T cell subset sorted from them (not recorded which). The receptors come from an adult woman who had mild COVID-19 (a few samples of this study predate the infection). Cell type and time point are not known.

In its sample, this clonotype was seen many times. The J gene is TRBJ2-5, the V gene TRBV5-1; D is possibly TRBD2 (7 bases). The CDR3 length is 14 residues. The V gene lost 1 base and the J gene lost 5 bases, with 12 bases spanning the gap. Germline V gene sequence: CDR1 SGHRS, CDR2 YFSETQ. The CDR3: CASSLSGGLETQYF. CDR3 DNA sequence: TGCGCCAGCAGCTTGTCCGGGGGGCTCGAGACCCAGTACTTC.

This clonotype was observed a handful of times. The chain has TRBV5-5 and TRBJ2-7; TRBD1 might be the D (5 bases). Germline V gene data show CDR1 as SGHKS and CDR2 as YYEKEE (reference sequence). The CDR3 spans 13 residues. V gave up 0 bases and J gave up 7 bases, with 11 bases separating them. Here the CDR3 DNA reads TGTGCCAGCAGCTTGGGGACAACAGGAGAGCAGTACTTC. It yields the protein CASSLGTTGEQYF.

This clonotype has a handful of counts. This chain uses TRBV29-1 with TRBJ1-1, with D uncertain. The CDR3 is 15 amino acids. Per the germline V gene, CDR1 is SQVTM and CDR2 is ANQGSEA. V was cut by 3 bases and J by 0 bases, with 14 bases left in between. CDR3 DNA: TGCAGCGTTGATCTCCTGCAGGTATTGAACACTGAAGCTTTCTTT. Encoded protein: CSVDLLQVLNTEAFF.

A few counts support this clonotype. This sequence joins TRBV4-1 and TRBJ2-7, with TRBD2 as a possible D gene (6 bases). There are 16 residues in the CDR3. Germline loops: CDR1 MGHRA, CDR2 YSYEKL. The V end lost 0 bases, the J end lost 3 bases, and 15 bases lay between the germline ends. CDR3 sequence (DNA): TGCGCCAGCAGCCAAGATGGCGGGACCAAGCTCTACGAGCAGTACTTC. Protein sequence: CASSQDGGTKLYEQYF.

This clonotype showed up just a few times. The chain carries TRBV12-3 or TRBV12-4 and TRBJ2-7, with D possibly being TRBD1 or TRBD2 (6 bases each). The V gene lost 11 bases and the J gene lost 3 bases, with 11 bases spanning the gap. The CDR3 runs to 11 residues. The CDR3 DNA sequence: TGTGCCTCGAAGGGGGGCTACGAGCAGTACTTC. This encodes CASKGGYEQYF.

This clonotype was detected a few times. This sequence joins TRBV2 and TRBJ2-4, with D hard to call. The CDR3 has 15 residues. CDR1 SNHLY and CDR2 FYNNEI come from the germline V gene. The V end was cut by 3 bases, the J end by 0 bases, with 9 bases between. CDR3 residues: CASSELALAKNIQYF. Written as DNA, the CDR3 is TGTGCCAGCAGTGAGCTTGCCCTAGCCAAAAACATTCAGTACTTC.

The rearrangement joins TRBV20-1 to TRBJ2-3; D remains ambiguous. The V end was cut by 4 bases, the J end by 0 bases, with 17 bases between. Germline CDR1 DFQATT, CDR2 SNEGSKA (reference sequence). The CDR3 contains 16 residues. CDR3 bases: TGCAGTGCTACCTTCCTAGAATTTTCTAGCACAGATACGCAGTATTTT. Its protein is CSATFLEFSSTDTQYF.

This clonotype has only a few counts. V gene TRBV30 combines with J gene TRBJ1-1; D gene uncertain. Trimming took 0 bases from V and 3 from J, leaving 14 bases between them. Germline V CDR1 and CDR2: GTSNPN, SVGIG (reference sequence). The CDR3 is 15 amino acids. The chain's CDR3 is CAWSVPGYPDTEAFF. CDR3 in DNA: TGTGCCTGGAGTGTCCCGGGATACCCAGACACTGAAGCTTTCTTT.

This clonotype was found a few times. The chain combines TRBV24-1 with TRBJ2-1; 10 nucleotides line up with TRBD2. J gave up 6 bases and V 3 bases, and 7 bases lay outside the gene matches. Per the germline V gene, CDR1 is KGHDR and CDR2 is SFDVKD. This CDR3 spans 16 amino acids. This chain's CDR3 is CATSDRSGRAINEQFF. DNA for the CDR3: TGTGCCACCAGTGATAGGAGCGGGAGGGCCATCAATGAGCAGTTCTTC.

V and J are TRBV5-6 and TRBJ1-4, with D maybe TRBD1 (5 bases). V dropped 0 bases and J dropped 8 bases, with 14 bases sitting between them. The CDR3 has 15 amino acids. Per the germline V gene, CDR1 is SGHDT and CDR2 is YYEEEE. The CDR3 nucleotides read TGTGCCAGCAGCTTGGAGGGGACGTCGGTAGAAAAACTGTTTTTT. It encodes CASSLEGTSVEKLFF.

This clonotype appeared a few times. The chain recombines TRBV7-9 with TRBJ1-2; the D gene is possibly TRBD1 (6 bases). The germline CDR1 and CDR2 sequences are SEHNR and FQNEAQ (reference sequence). The CDR3 extends over 14 amino acids. The V end lost 4 bases, the J end lost 5 bases, and 14 bases lay between the germline ends. CDR3 DNA sequence: TGTGCCAGCAGCTCCGATCAGGGGCGGTATGGCTACACCTTC. Its translation: CASSSDQGRYGYTF.